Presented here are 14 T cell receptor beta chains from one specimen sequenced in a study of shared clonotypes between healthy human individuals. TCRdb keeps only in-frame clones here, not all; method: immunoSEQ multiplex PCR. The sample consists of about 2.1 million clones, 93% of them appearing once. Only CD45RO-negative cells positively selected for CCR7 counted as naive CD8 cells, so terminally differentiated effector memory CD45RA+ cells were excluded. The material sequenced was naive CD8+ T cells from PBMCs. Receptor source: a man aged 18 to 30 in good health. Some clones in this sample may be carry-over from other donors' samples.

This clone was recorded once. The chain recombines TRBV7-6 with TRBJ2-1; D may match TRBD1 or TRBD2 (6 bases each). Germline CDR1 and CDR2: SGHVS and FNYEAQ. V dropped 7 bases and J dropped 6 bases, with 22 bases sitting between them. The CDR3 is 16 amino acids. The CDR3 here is CASNTWGLAPSNEQFF. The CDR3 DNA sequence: TGTGCCAGCAACACATGGGGGCTAGCGCCCTCCAATGAGCAGTTCTTC.

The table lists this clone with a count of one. Written as DNA, the CDR3 is TGTGCCAGCAGCTTATACGGCCAGAACAATGAGCAGTTCTTC. Encoded protein: CASSLYGQNNEQFF. The chain links TRBV11-2 to TRBJ2-1; D remains unclear. There are 14 residues in the CDR3. In germline, CDR1 is SGHAT, CDR2 FQNNGV. The ends were cut back, 2 bases at V and 5 bases at J, with 10 bases in the middle.

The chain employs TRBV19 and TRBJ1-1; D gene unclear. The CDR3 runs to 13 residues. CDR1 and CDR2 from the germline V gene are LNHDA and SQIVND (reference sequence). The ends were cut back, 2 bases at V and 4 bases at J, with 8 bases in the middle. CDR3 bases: TGTGCCAGTAGTATACGGGGTTTCACTGAAGCTTTCTTT. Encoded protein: CASSIRGFTEAFF. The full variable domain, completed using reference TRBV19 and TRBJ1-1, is DGGITQSPKYLFRKEGQNVTLSCEQNLNHDAMYWYRQDPGQGLRLIYYSQIVNDFQKGDIAEGYSVSREKKESFPLTVTSAQKNPTAFYLCASSIRGFTEAFFGQGTRLTVV.

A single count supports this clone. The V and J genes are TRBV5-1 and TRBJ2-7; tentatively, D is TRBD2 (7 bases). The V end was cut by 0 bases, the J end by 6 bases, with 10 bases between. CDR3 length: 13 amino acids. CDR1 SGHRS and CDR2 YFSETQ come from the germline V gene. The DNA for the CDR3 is TGCGCCAGCAGCTTGGCCGGGGGGCCCGAGCAGTACTTC. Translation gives CASSLAGGPEQYF.

As DNA, the CDR3 is TGTGCCAGCAGCTCCGCCGACTATGGTCGGGAGGACGCCGGGGAGCTGTTTTTT. As protein: CASSSADYGREDAGELFF. The chain combines TRBV5-6 with TRBJ2-2; TRBD2 matches at 7 bases. This CDR3 has 18 amino acids. The ends lost 3 bases at V and 6 bases at J; junction bases unmatched: 17. In germline, CDR1 is SGHDT, CDR2 YYEEEE.

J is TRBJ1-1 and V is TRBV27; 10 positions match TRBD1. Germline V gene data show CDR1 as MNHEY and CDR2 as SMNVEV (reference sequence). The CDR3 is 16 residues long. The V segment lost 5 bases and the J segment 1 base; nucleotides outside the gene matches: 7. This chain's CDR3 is CASSTRTGGRNTEAFF. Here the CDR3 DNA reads TGTGCCAGCAGTACCCGGACAGGGGGGAGGAACACTGAAGCTTTCTTT.

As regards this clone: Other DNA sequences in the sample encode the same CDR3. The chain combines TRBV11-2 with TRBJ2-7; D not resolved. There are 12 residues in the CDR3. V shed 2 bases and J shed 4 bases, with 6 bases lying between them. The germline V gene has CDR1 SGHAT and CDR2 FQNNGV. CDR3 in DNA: TGTGCCAGCAGCTTATTGGTTTACGAGCAGTACTTC. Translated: CASSLLVYEQYF.

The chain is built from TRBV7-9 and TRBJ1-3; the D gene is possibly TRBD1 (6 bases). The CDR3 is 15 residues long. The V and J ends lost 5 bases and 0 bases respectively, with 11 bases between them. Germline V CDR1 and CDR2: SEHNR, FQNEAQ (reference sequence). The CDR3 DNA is TGTGCCAGCAGCCCTACAGGGAGCTCTGGAAACACCATATATTTT. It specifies CASSPTGSSGNTIYF.

CDR3 nucleotides: TGTGCCAGCAGCCAAGACGGGGCCATAGGGACCTACGAGCAGTACTTC. It specifies CASSQDGAIGTYEQYF. The chain uses TRBV14 and TRBJ2-7; D may be TRBD1 or TRBD2 (5 bases each). V gave up 0 bases and J gave up 2 bases, with 14 bases separating them. The germline V gene has CDR1 SGHDN and CDR2 FVKESK. The CDR3 loop spans 16 amino acids.

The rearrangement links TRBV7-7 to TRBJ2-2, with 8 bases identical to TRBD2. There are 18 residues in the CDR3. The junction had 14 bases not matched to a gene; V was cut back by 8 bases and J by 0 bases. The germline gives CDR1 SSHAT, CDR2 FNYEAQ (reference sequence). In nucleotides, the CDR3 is TGTGCCAGCGGCCCTTCGGGAGGGATCGGATCGAACACCGGGGAGCTGTTTTTT. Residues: CASGPSGGIGSNTGELFF.

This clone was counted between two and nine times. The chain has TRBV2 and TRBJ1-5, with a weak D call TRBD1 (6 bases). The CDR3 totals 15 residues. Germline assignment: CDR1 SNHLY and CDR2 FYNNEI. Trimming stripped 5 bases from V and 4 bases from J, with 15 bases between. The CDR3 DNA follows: TGTGCCAGCAGTTGGGGGCAGCGGTGGAATCAGCCCCAGCATTTT. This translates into CASSWGQRWNQPQHF.

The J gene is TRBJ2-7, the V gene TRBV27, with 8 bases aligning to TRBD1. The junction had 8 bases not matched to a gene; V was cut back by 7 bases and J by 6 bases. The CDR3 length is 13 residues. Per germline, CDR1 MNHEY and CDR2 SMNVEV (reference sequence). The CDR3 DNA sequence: TGTGCCAGCAAGGGGACAGGCCTCGCCGAGCAGTACTTC. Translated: CASKGTGLAEQYF.

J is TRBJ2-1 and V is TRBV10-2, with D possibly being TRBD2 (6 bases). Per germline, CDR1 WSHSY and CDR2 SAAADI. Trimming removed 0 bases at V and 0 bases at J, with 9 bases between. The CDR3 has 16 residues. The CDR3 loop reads CASSESGGASYNEQFF. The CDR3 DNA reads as TGCGCCAGCAGTGAGTCTGGCGGGGCCTCCTACAATGAGCAGTTCTTC.

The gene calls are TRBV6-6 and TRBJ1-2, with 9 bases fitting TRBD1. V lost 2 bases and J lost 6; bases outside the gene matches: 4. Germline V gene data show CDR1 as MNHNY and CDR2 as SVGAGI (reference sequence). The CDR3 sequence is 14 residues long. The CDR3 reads CASSYLGQGDGYTF. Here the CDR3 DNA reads TGTGCCAGCAGTTACCTGGGACAGGGCGATGGCTACACCTTC.